The T cell receptor beta chain under discussion was sequenced for a study of identical twins (dated by TCRdb to 2016 to 2017). For context, the study as a whole: To test whether fetal clonotypes persist, the study used deep sequencing on TCR alpha and beta repertoires from monozygotic twins, unrelated adults of various ages, and cord blood. To rule out contamination, replicate twin experiments were performed at different times with different library preparation protocols. Study-level results and caveats: Zero-insertion analyses could be partly confounded by invariant T cells such as MAIT and iNKT, though diverse VJ usage argued against such confounding for most clonotypes. Fewer insertions were carried by abundant cord blood beta clonotypes; a weaker similar trend was observed in young adult naive repertoires, while no such trend was observed in memory repertoires. Because the same donors could not be followed over many years, conclusions were based on cross-sectional statistical analysis. The excess sharing between twins in beta out-of-frame sequences was weaker because fewer shared sequences reduced the signal-to-noise ratio. In monozygotic twins, out-of-frame TCR alpha sharing was systematically underestimated by recombination models, although the models agreed with sharing between unrelated individuals. Compared with coincidental sharing between unrelated individuals, an excess of low generation-probability sequences was observed among out-of-frame TCR alpha sequences shared between twins.

As for this clonotype: Its antigen remains undetermined. Base qualities are missing; no much larger clone stands one base away.

Libraries came from 5' RACE. Sequencing took place on an Illumina HiSeq 2000. Template switching added a universal primer binding site, and the final cDNA carried a unique molecular identifier that allowed TCR cDNA molecules to be counted accurately. Specific primers in the conserved constant-segment region were used to synthesize first-strand cDNA for TCR alpha and beta chains. Each cDNA library was double barcoded, with a SMART-Mk sample barcode plus Illumina barcodes, to control for contamination. TruSeq adapter sequences along with Illumina sample barcodes were introduced in two successive PCR steps. TCR alpha and beta cDNA libraries were sequenced on the Illumina HiSeq platform with custom primers. The paper's processing steps were these. Unique molecular identifiers were extracted from raw reads with MiGEC, and CDR3 positions were determined with MiXCR. Recombination models were inferred per individual with the repgenHMM and IGoR tools using an EM algorithm. The analysis of shared clonotypes was done with the tcR package in R, with sharing normalized by the product of cloneset sizes. To study raw recombination without the effects of thymic and clonal selection, out-of-frame nonproductive sequences were analyzed. TCRdb took the public reads, trimmed them with fastp at Q25, ran MiXCR for clone calling and kept in-frame beta chains. Identical CDR3 proteins give one entry, which carries the most common genes and DNA. V and J calls and clone size were set by TCRdb, not the authors. This sample holds 400,000 to 500,000 distinct CDR3 sequences; about 18% were observed only once. The ten biggest clones cover 10% to 15% of the sample.

All donors were healthy Caucasians. The researchers also sequenced three unrelated adults who were not twins: a male aged 18 to 30, a male aged 50 to 60, and a female aged 50 to 60. Using Miltenyi CD45RO+ enrichment and human naive T-cell isolation kits, memory (CD45RO+) and naive T cells were isolated from PBMC. V and J are truncated by 2 bases and 4 bases respectively, leaving an intervening sequence of 14 bases. CDR1 SGHNT and CDR2 YYREEE are derived from the germline V gene (reference sequence). There are 15 amino acids in the CDR3, from cysteine to phenylalanine inclusive. CDR3 DNA is the only sequence kept; it has 45 bases, read in frame from the first base.

The specimen sequenced was naive T cells sorted from blood. The cell subset or site tag for this specimen amounts to: cells isolated with a human naive T-cell isolation kit. This TCR was recovered from a man aged 45-60 years in good health. This sequence uses TRBV5-4 and TRBJ2-3; the D segment could be TRBD1, given 5 matching bases. The CDR3 here reads CASSLFFDSSDTQYF. In nucleotide form, the sequence is TGTGCCAGCAGCTTATTTTTCGACAGTTCAGATACGCAGTATTTT.